These 11 T cell receptor beta chains share one sample of origin, sequenced in a study of cytomegalovirus exposure and HLA in healthy donors (dated by TCRdb to about 2017). Library prep was done by the immunoSEQ multiplex PCR assay. TCRdb retrieved this table from immuneACCESS and kept in-frame rearrangements only. Not all clones are present; in checked studies, unresolved V genes account for under half, and no reason is known for the remainder. The sample contains about 68,000 clones, 90% to 95% of them found a single time. Jointly, the top ten make up just over 3% of the sample. Material: PBMCs. The receptors were sampled from a young man in good health and CMV-seronegative.

The chain joins TRBV13 to TRBJ2-6; D not certain. The germline V gene encodes CDR1 PRHDT and CDR2 FYEKMQ (reference sequence). The CDR3 runs 15 residues. Trimming shortened V by 5 bases and J by 1 base, and 9 bases separated the two germline ends. CDR3 sequence: CASSLLLSGANVLTF. CDR3 in DNA: TGTGCCAGCAGCCTCCTCTTATCTGGGGCCAACGTCCTGACTTTC.

The chain links TRBV28 to TRBJ2-5; TRBD1 agrees at 8 bases. CDR3 length: 16 residues. Germline-derived CDR1 and CDR2 are MDHEN and SYDVKM. The junction had 9 bases not matched to a gene; V was cut back by 1 base and J by 5 bases. CDR3 region: CASSLYFGQGGETQYF. In DNA form, the CDR3 reads TGTGCCAGCAGTTTATACTTCGGACAGGGTGGCGAGACCCAGTACTTC.

This chain joins TRBV19 and TRBJ2-3; 12 bases are shared with TRBD2. Looked up from germline, CDR1 is LNHDA and CDR2 is SQIVND (reference sequence). The V and J ends lost 5 bases and 6 bases, in that order; junction bases with no gene match: 3. The CDR3 loop spans 14 amino acids. CDR3 in amino acids: CASSGLAGWDTQYF. As DNA, the CDR3 is TGTGCCAGTAGTGGACTAGCGGGATGGGATACGCAGTATTTT.

This clone came up a few times. The genes are TRBV7-2 and TRBJ2-1; D gene unclear. The CDR3 extends over 13 amino acids. CDR1 and CDR2 from the germline V gene are SGHTA and FQGNSA. Trimming left V 1 base short and J 5 bases short, with 6 bases between. CDR3 loop: CASSLGHNNEQFF. Written as DNA, the CDR3 is TGTGCCAGCAGCTTAGGACACAACAATGAGCAGTTCTTC. The whole variable domain, remainder taken from reference TRBV7-2 and TRBJ2-1, is GAGVSQSPSNKVTEKGKDVELRCDPISGHTALYWYRQSLGQGLEFLIYFQGNSAPDKSGLPSDRFSAERTGGSVSTLTIQRTQQEDSAVYLCASSLGHNNEQFFGPGTRLTVL.

J is TRBJ2-7 and V is TRBV7-6, with D maybe TRBD1 (6 bases). CDR3 size: 14 residues. Per germline, CDR1 SGHVS and CDR2 FNYEAQ. Trimming took 2 bases from V and 2 from J, leaving 10 bases between them. The CDR3 sequence: CASSLIQGPYEQYF. DNA for the CDR3: TGTGCCAGCAGCTTAATACAGGGACCCTACGAGCAGTACTTC.

As regards this clone: Mismatch with germline at one junction end may stem from a read error. The same CDR3 arises from other DNA sequences in this sample as well. The J gene is TRBJ1-4, the V gene TRBV9; D might be TRBD1 (5 bases). Per germline, CDR1 SGDLS and CDR2 YYNGEE. This CDR3 is 15 amino acids long. In DNA, the CDR3 is TGCGCCAGCAGCGTAGGGACTTATCAGAATGAAAAACTGTTTTTT. Its translation is CASSVGTYQNEKLFF. Complete variable domain (other parts from reference TRBV9 and TRBJ1-4): DSGVTQTPKHLITATGQRVTLRCSPRSGDLSVYWYQQSLDQGLQFLIQYYNGEERAKGNILERFSAQQFPDLHSELNLSSLELGDSALYFCASSVGTYQNEKLFFGSGTQLSVL.

This CDR3 is CASQAGQNYGYTF. CDR3 nucleotides: TGTGCCAGCCAGGCGGGACAGAACTATGGCTACACCTTC. The chain uses TRBV2 and TRBJ1-2, with 7 positions matching TRBD1. The CDR3 has 13 amino acids. V dropped 8 bases and J dropped 2; count of bases not matched to a gene: 5. Germline V lookup: CDR1 SNHLY, CDR2 FYNNEI.

The V gene is TRBV18, the J gene TRBJ2-7; 8 bases fit TRBD1. The CDR3 is 15 amino acids. V lost 5 bases to trimming and J lost 2 bases; unmatched junction nucleotides: 8. Germline V CDR1 and CDR2: KGHSH, LQKENI. CDR3 coding DNA: TGTGCCAGCTCAACGACAGGGGTCTCAACCTACGAGCAGTACTTC. It codes for CASSTTGVSTYEQYF.

As for this clone: Relative to the germline gene, one junction end is altered; a read error may explain this. The chain couples TRBV5-4 to TRBJ2-7, with 8 bases that match TRBD1. Germline CDR1 reads SGHNT; CDR2 reads YYREEE (reference sequence). CDR3 length equals 15 residues. CDR3: CASSLAGTGSYEQCF. The CDR3 nucleotides are TGTGCCAGCAGCTTGGCCGGGACAGGAAGCTACGAGCAGTGCTTC.

The chain couples TRBV30 to TRBJ1-1; 10 nucleotides align to TRBD1. Germline trimming cut 4 bases from V and 1 base from J; bases unmatched to any gene: 9. Germline CDR1 reads GTSNPN; CDR2 reads SVGIG (reference sequence). CDR3 length equals 16 residues. The CDR3 DNA reads TGTGCCTGGATTCGTCCCGGGACAGGGGAGAACACTGAAGCTTTCTTT. This sequence encodes CAWIRPGTGENTEAFF.

This rearrangement joins TRBV4-2 to TRBJ2-1, with a tentative D call TRBD2 (6 bases). The CDR3 has 18 residues. V was shortened by 2 bases and J by 8 bases, with 25 bases between the two germline ends. Germline V gives CDR1 LGHNA, CDR2 YNFKEQ. DNA for the CDR3: TGTGCCAGCAGCCAACTCCCGACCGTAACGGGAGCTGTCGATGAGCAGTTCTTC. Translation: CASSQLPTVTGAVDEQFF.